These 15 T cell receptor beta chains share one sample of origin, sequenced in a study of circulating CD8 cells and anti-PD-1 response in melanoma. Using about 15 ng of total RNA, TCR libraries were made with the QIAseq Immune Repertoire TCR panel. TCRdb itself ran the reads through MiXCR, one entry per CDR3 protein. The table includes hundreds of distinct CDR3 sequences, about 6% detected once. Four subsets defined by PD-1 and/or TIGIT were sorted from live CD3+CD8+TCRalphabeta+ cells. The source was CD8+ T cells from PBMCs, collected at baseline or after one month of anti-PD-1 therapy (not recorded which). These receptors all come from a human donor with melanoma.

There are a few counts of this clonotype. A read error is possible here, since a much larger clone lies one base away. The rearrangement joins TRBV20-1 to TRBJ2-7; no reliable D call. Germline V CDR1 and CDR2: DFQATT, SNEGSKA (reference sequence). V dropped 0 bases and J dropped 4 bases, with 10 bases sitting between them. This CDR3 is built from 13 residues. The CDR3 DNA reads TGCAGTGCTAGAGATCGCATCGAATACGAGCAGTACTTC. Encoded protein: CSARDRIEYEQYF.

This clonotype is labeled medium-sized (0.01 to 0.1%). CDR3 nucleotide sequence: TGCAGTGCTAGAGATGGGGTTCGGGTAGCGGACAATGAGCAGTTCTTC. The encoded protein is CSARDGVRVADNEQFF. This chain joins TRBV20-1 and TRBJ2-1; the D gene is possibly TRBD2 (6 bases). From germline, CDR1 is DFQATT and CDR2 SNEGSKA (reference sequence). V was cut by 0 bases and J by 5 bases, with 17 bases left in between. The CDR3 has 16 amino acids.

This clonotype rates as large. The V gene is TRBV6-5, the J gene TRBJ2-7; D might be TRBD1 (6 bases). The CDR3 contains 14 residues. The germline gives CDR1 MNHEY, CDR2 SVGAGI. V was cut by 2 bases and J by 2 bases, with 10 bases left in between. Here the CDR3 DNA reads TGTGCCAGCAGTTACGGACAGATAACCTACGAGCAGTACTTC. Translated, it gives CASSYGQITYEQYF.

This clonotype is medium-sized by share. The J gene is TRBJ2-1, the V gene TRBV6-5, with a tentative D call TRBD2 (6 bases). V was trimmed by 5 bases and J by 10 bases, leaving 30 bases between them. CDR3 size: 18 residues. Germline CDR1 reads MNHEY; CDR2 reads SVGAGI. The DNA for the CDR3 is TGTGCCAGCAGTCGCACTAGCCGGAGGACGGGAAAAATCGAAGAGCAGTTCTTC. It encodes CASSRTSRRTGKIEEQFF.

Sample share makes this clonotype large. The CDR3 nucleotides read TGTGCCAGTAGTACCCAGATCGGACAGTTTTTCAGTGGAAACACCATATATTTT. Protein product: CASSTQIGQFFSGNTIYF. The chain links TRBV19 to TRBJ1-3, with a tentative D call TRBD1 (6 bases). V lost 4 bases to trimming and J lost 3 bases, with 22 bases between them. The length of the CDR3 is 18 residues. The germline CDR1 and CDR2 sequences are LNHDA and SQIVND (reference sequence).

About this clonotype itself: A clone one base away is much larger, so this may be a read error. This chain joins TRBV2 and TRBJ1-1; D gene uncertain. Germline-derived CDR1 and CDR2 are SNHLY and FYNNEI. The CDR3 loop spans 10 amino acids. CDR3 region: CASRPSEAFF. The CDR3 DNA sequence: TGTGCTAGCAGGCCGAGTGAAGCTTTCTTT.

Relative to its sample, this clonotype is medium-sized (0.01 to 0.1%). The chain carries TRBV19 and TRBJ2-7; D is unresolved. Germline V gives CDR1 LNHDA, CDR2 SQIVND (reference sequence). This CDR3 contains 13 residues. V lost 3 bases and J 3 bases, leaving 9 bases between the germline ends. The CDR3 sequence is CASSMTYGYEQYF. CDR3 nucleotide sequence: TGTGCCAGTAGTATGACCTATGGCTACGAGCAGTACTTC.

By sample fraction, this clonotype is large. The chain recombines TRBV18 with TRBJ2-5; D is possibly TRBD1 (6 bases). Trimming left V 1 base short and J 1 base short, with 13 bases between. This CDR3 contains 16 residues. Germline V gene sequence: CDR1 KGHSH, CDR2 LQKENI. The CDR3 region is CASSPRAEGVQETQYF. CDR3 sequence (DNA): TGTGCCAGCTCACCACGTGCAGAGGGGGTCCAAGAGACCCAGTACTTC.

This clonotype is labeled as large. The chain carries TRBV11-2 and TRBJ2-3; no clear D. With 6 bases removed from V and 4 bases from J, the gap between germline ends came to 11 bases. CDR3 length: 13 residues. Germline V lookup: CDR1 SGHAT, CDR2 FQNNGV. The CDR3 nucleotides read TGTGCCAGCAGAGGGCTGGGTGCAGATACGCAGTATTTT. It translates to CASRGLGADTQYF.

Sample share makes this clonotype medium-sized (0.01 to 0.1%). A much bigger clone sits one base away, suggesting this may be a read error. The rearrangement links TRBV18 to TRBJ2-5, with D perhaps TRBD1 or TRBD2 (6 bases each). The germline V and J ends were trimmed by 1 base and 1 base, with 13 bases remaining between them. The CDR3 consists of 16 residues. Germline-derived CDR1 and CDR2 are KGHSH and LQKENI. CDR3 sequence reads: CASSPRAEGGQETQYF. Here the CDR3 DNA reads TGTGCCAGCTCACCACGTGCAGAGGGGGGCCAAGAGACCCAGTACTTC.

This clonotype is categorized as hyperexpanded (1% or more). The V and J genes are TRBV7-8 and TRBJ2-4; D uncertain. This CDR3 is 12 amino acids long. Germline lookup yields CDR1 SGHVS and CDR2 FQNEAQ. Trimming removed 5 bases at V and 6 bases at J, with 8 bases between. The CDR3 DNA reads TGTGCCAGCAGCGCAGAGCGAAACATTCAGTACTTC. Translating gives CASSAERNIQYF.

By sample share, this clonotype is large. This chain connects TRBV29-1 to TRBJ2-5; TRBD2 matches at 9 bases. The CDR3 is 12 amino acids. J lost 5 bases, V lost 6 bases, and 4 bases had no gene match. The germline V gene encodes CDR1 SQVTM and CDR2 ANQGSEA. This chain's CDR3 is CSVRGGSETQYF. CDR3 coding DNA: TGCAGCGTGCGGGGGGGGAGCGAGACCCAGTACTTC.

By share, this clonotype counts as medium-sized. The rearrangement uses TRBV9 and TRBJ2-3, with D possibly TRBD1 on 5 matching bases. V was trimmed by 5 bases and J by 10 bases, leaving 11 bases between them. This CDR3 spans 11 amino acids. The germline V gene encodes CDR1 SGDLS and CDR2 YYNGEE. DNA of the CDR3: TGTGCCAGCAGTGACAGCTGGGCGCAGTATTTT. This gives the protein CASSDSWAQYF.

This clonotype is medium-sized (0.01 to 0.1%) by share. V is TRBV30 and J is TRBJ2-7, with 8 bases aligning to TRBD1. The ends lost 4 bases at V and 0 bases at J; junction bases unmatched: 8. This CDR3 is built from 15 residues. The germline CDR1 and CDR2 sequences are GTSNPN and SVGIG (reference sequence). The CDR3 reads CAWKGQEAGSYEQYF. The CDR3 DNA is TGTGCCTGGAAGGGACAGGAGGCAGGCTCCTACGAGCAGTACTTC.

By proportion, this clonotype is hyperexpanded (1% or more). This rearrangement joins TRBV6-2 or TRBV6-3 to TRBJ1-1, with D unclear. CDR3 size: 12 residues. CDR1 and CDR2 from the germline V gene are MNHEY and SVGEGT. V was cut by 0 bases and J by 8 bases, with 7 bases left in between. The DNA for the CDR3 is TGTGCCAGCAGTTACTCGATCGGAGAAGCTTTCTTT. It specifies CASSYSIGEAFF.